This T cell receptor (beta chain) was observed in a study of shared clonotypes between healthy human individuals. Using immunoSEQ multiplex PCR, the repertoire was profiled, and TCRdb retains in-frame clones only, with some absent. The sample records 900,000 to 1,200,000 clones, approximately 78% being singletons. Trimming removed 2 bases from V and 0 bases from J, with 9 bases in between. This CDR3 region has 15 residues. CDR1 and CDR2 (germline): SGHNT, YYREEE (reference sequence). What was sequenced was memory CD4+ T cells from PBMCs. Noted subset: CD45RA-negative fraction. This clonotype was sampled from a man aged 18 to 35 in good health. Some clones in this sample may be carry-over from other donors' samples. V gene TRBV5-4 combines with J gene TRBJ2-4; unclear D gene. CDR3 nucleotides: TGTGCCAGCAGCTTTGGGAATCTAGCCAAAAACATTCAGTACTTC. It codes for CASSFGNLAKNIQYF.